Listed here is a single T cell receptor beta chain. This sample stems from a study of blood T cell repertoires in COVID-19. Turning to the study itself: Whether acute or convalescent, the COVID-19 samples came from the United States, Italy and Spain. PBMCs, B-cell-depleted T cells, or T cells were the source of the cDNA or gDNA that made up the material.

Original methodology: The assay estimated nucleated cells by amplifying reference gene primers. The table came from immunoSEQ multiplex PCR; TCRdb's copy has only in-frame clones and leaves some out. That table supplies the V and J calls and clone size; D and trimming were determined from the DNA. The data show under 250,000 clones, with around 82% seen just once and about 4.2% held by the top ten. The V segment lost 4 bases and the J segment 5 bases; nucleotides outside the gene matches: 5. Germline CDR1 MGHRA, CDR2 YSYEKL. This CDR3 comprises 14 residues. The specimen sequenced was peripheral blood. The J gene is TRBJ2-5, the V gene TRBV4-1; TRBD1 agrees at 9 bases. The clonotype was recovered from a man between 45 and 60 years old with active or convalescent COVID-19. The CDR3 bases are TGCGCCAGCAGCCCTGACAGGGGGTCGGAGACCCAGTACTTC. Encoded protein: CASSPDRGSETQYF.